This TCR beta chain was sequenced for a study of blood T cell repertoires in COVID-19. Whole-study context: The study drew acute and convalescent COVID-19 samples from the United States, Italy and Spain. The cDNA or gDNA used as material had been derived from T cells, B-cell-depleted T cells, or PBMCs.

Methods used by the authors: Nucleated cell counts were estimated from reference gene primer amplification. Only in-frame clones appear in the TCRdb table, and some are missing; sequencing was by immunoSEQ multiplex PCR. Clone size and V and J calls were adopted from that table, with D and trimming inferred from the DNA. The sample has 180,000 or so clones; 70% to 90% are singletons. Germline V gives CDR1 WSHSY, CDR2 SAAADI. The V and J ends lost 8 bases and 5 bases respectively, with 13 bases between them. This CDR3 contains 12 residues. The gene calls are TRBV10-2 and TRBJ2-7, with D tentatively TRBD2 (6 bases). Sequenced: peripheral blood. The clonotype originates from a human donor with active or convalescent COVID-19. The donor label of this sample is uncertain. CDR3 protein: CASSSGGDEQYF. The DNA of the CDR3 is TGCGCCAGCTCATCCGGGGGAGACGAGCAGTACTTC.